Listed here are 31 T cell receptor beta chains from one sample, sequenced in a study of shared clonotypes between healthy human individuals. The repertoire was sequenced with immunoSEQ multiplex PCR; TCRdb's copy has only in-frame clones and lacks some. Of fewer than 3 million clones in the sample, approximately 90% were seen once. The specimen sequenced was naive CD4+ T cells from PBMCs. The sample's subset: CD45RA+ positively selected. These receptors were collected from a man in his late teens or twenties in good health. Some clones in this sample may be carry-over from other donors' samples.

The sample holds one count of this clone. The chain has TRBV5-8 and TRBJ2-7; 7 bases fit TRBD1. J gave up 2 bases and V 9 bases, and 17 bases lay outside the gene matches. The germline gives CDR1 SGHTS, CDR2 YDEGEE. This CDR3 contains 16 residues. The chain's CDR3 is CATVVGTARAPYEQYF. The CDR3 DNA reads TGTGCCACTGTGGTGGGGACAGCCCGAGCCCCCTACGAGCAGTACTTC.

Concerning this clone itself: This same CDR3 is encoded by further DNA sequences in the sample. The genes are TRBV5-1 and TRBJ2-5; 11 positions match TRBD2. In germline, CDR1 is SGHRS, CDR2 YFSETQ. This CDR3 contains 16 residues. V was clipped by 4 bases and J by 1 base; unmatched bases: 6. CDR3 nucleotides: TGCGCCAGCAGCCCCGGGACTAGCGGCGGCCAAGAGACCCAGTACTTC. It specifies CASSPGTSGGQETQYF.

The chain links TRBV29-1 to TRBJ2-5; D is tentatively TRBD1 or TRBD2 (6 bases each). The CDR3 is 13 amino acids. Trimming stripped 2 bases from V and 3 bases from J, with 10 bases between. CDR1 and CDR2 (germline): SQVTM, ANQGSEA. CDR3 region: CSVERGVEETQYF. In nucleotides, the CDR3 is TGCAGCGTTGAAAGGGGGGTGGAAGAGACCCAGTACTTC.

This clone was detected a few times. The chain employs TRBV30 and TRBJ1-4, with D possibly being TRBD1 (5 bases). The germline CDR1 and CDR2 sequences are GTSNPN and SVGIG (reference sequence). The CDR3 runs 16 residues. V lost 1 base, J lost 5 bases, and 17 bases lay in between. The CDR3, as DNA: TGTGCCTGGAGTGCCGATGGTCGAGGGGAAAATGAAAAACTGTTTTTT. Translated, it gives CAWSADGRGENEKLFF.

The rearrangement joins TRBV2 to TRBJ1-2; D is unclear. V dropped 0 bases and J dropped 8 bases, with 10 bases sitting between them. This CDR3 has 13 amino acids. Germline CDR1 reads SNHLY; CDR2 reads FYNNEI. The chain's CDR3 is CASSEAGYVGYTF. CDR3 coding DNA: TGTGCCAGCAGTGAAGCGGGCTATGTGGGCTACACCTTC.

As concerns this clone: This same CDR3 is encoded by further DNA sequences in the sample. J is TRBJ1-1 and V is TRBV28; no firm D call. V was clipped by 2 bases and J by 1 base, with 8 bases between them. The CDR3 consists of 14 residues. Germline values: CDR1 MDHEN, CDR2 SYDVKM. CDR3 residues: CASSLLGRNTEAFF. As DNA, the CDR3 is TGTGCCAGCAGTTTACTAGGAAGGAACACTGAAGCTTTCTTT.

The chain couples TRBV28 to TRBJ1-1; 8 nucleotides line up with TRBD1. V shed 5 bases, J shed 3 bases, and the junction held 5 bases outside the gene matches. Germline V gene data show CDR1 as MDHEN and CDR2 as SYDVKM. This CDR3 is built from 14 residues. This chain's CDR3 is CASSATTGDTEAFF. For the CDR3, the DNA is TGTGCCAGCAGTGCCACGACAGGGGACACTGAAGCTTTCTTT.

The chain carries TRBV11-1 and TRBJ2-7; 10 nucleotides match TRBD2. V lost 4 bases, J lost 7 bases, and 4 bases stayed unmatched. This CDR3 is 13 amino acids long. Germline loops: CDR1 SGHAT, CDR2 FQDESV (reference sequence). The chain's CDR3 is CASSSRLAGEQYF. Written as DNA, the CDR3 is TGTGCCAGCAGCTCCCGACTAGCGGGTGAGCAGTACTTC.

The rearrangement joins TRBV6-1 to TRBJ1-5, with a tentative D call TRBD1 (5 bases). The CDR3 extends over 12 amino acids. Germline values: CDR1 MNHNS, CDR2 SASEGT. The ends were cut back, 4 bases at V and 7 bases at J, with 8 bases in the middle. CDR3 DNA sequence: TGTGCCAGCAGTGTGGGGGAACAGCCCCAGCATTTT. The encoded protein is CASSVGEQPQHF.

The V and J genes are TRBV4-3 and TRBJ2-4; 9 nucleotides align to TRBD1. CDR3 size: 16 residues. The germline CDR1 and CDR2 sequences are LGHNA and YSLEER. V lost 2 bases, J lost 4 bases, and 6 bases stayed unmatched. The CDR3 region has the DNA TGCGCCAGCAGCCAAACTACAGGGGGCTGGAAAAACATTCAGTACTTC. It yields the protein CASSQTTGGWKNIQYF.

A word on this clone: A junction boundary mismatches the germline segment, possibly from a read error. This rearrangement joins TRBV5-4 to TRBJ2-5, with 12 bases aligning to TRBD1. CDR1 is SGHNT, CDR2 YYREEE, per germline (reference sequence). The CDR3 is 17 amino acids. The CDR3 here is CASSPWSGQGARGDGNF. DNA of the CDR3: TGTGCCAGCAGCCCGTGGTCGGGACAGGGGGCGAGGGGAGACGGGAACTTC.

The chain uses TRBV9 and TRBJ2-2; D not certain. This CDR3 is 16 amino acids long. CDR1 is SGDLS and CDR2 is YYNGEE in the germline V gene. V dropped 3 bases and J dropped 5 bases, with 17 bases sitting between them. In DNA, the CDR3 is TGTGCCAGCAGCGCACCCGACGGATACCTAACCGGGGAGCTGTTTTTT. This encodes CASSAPDGYLTGELFF. Looking up the rest from reference TRBV9 and TRBJ2-2 gives the full variable domain: DSGVTQTPKHLITATGQRVTLRCSPRSGDLSVYWYQQSLDQGLQFLIQYYNGEERAKGNILERFSAQQFPDLHSELNLSSLELGDSALYFCASSAPDGYLTGELFFGEGSRLTVL.

The rearrangement uses TRBV7-2 and TRBJ1-1, with D possibly matching TRBD1 (5 bases). The CDR3 runs to 17 residues. The germline V gene encodes CDR1 SGHTA and CDR2 FQGNSA. V lost 3 bases and J 5 bases, leaving 22 bases between the germline ends. The chain's CDR3 is CASSLMNRGPGVTEAFF. Written as DNA, the CDR3 is TGTGCCAGCAGCTTGATGAATCGGGGCCCTGGGGTAACTGAAGCTTTCTTT.

This chain links TRBV18 with TRBJ2-5, with 8 bases that match TRBD2. The CDR3 contains 14 residues. Looked up from germline, CDR1 is KGHSH and CDR2 is LQKENI. V trimming: 3 bases; J trimming: 5 bases; junction bases outside the gene matches: 5. As DNA, the CDR3 is TGTGCCAGCTCACCTTCAGCGGGAGTTGAGACCCAGTACTTC. This codes for CASSPSAGVETQYF.

The chain couples TRBV2 to TRBJ2-1; 8 bases match TRBD1. The germline V gene encodes CDR1 SNHLY and CDR2 FYNNEI. The V and J ends lost 7 bases and 8 bases, in that order; junction bases with no gene match: 10. The CDR3 loop spans 14 amino acids. CDR3 bases: TGTGCCAGCACCGCCTCCGGGACAGGATATGAGCAGTTCTTC. As protein: CASTASGTGYEQFF.

The gene calls are TRBV5-1 and TRBJ1-5; 9 bases are shared with TRBD1. Unmatched junction bases numbered 9, after V lost 4 bases and J lost 7 bases. The germline gives CDR1 SGHRS, CDR2 YFSETQ. This CDR3 has 15 residues. The CDR3 region has the DNA TGCGCCAGCAGCCCAGGGACAGGGAAGTGGCAGCCCCAGCATTTT. The encoded protein is CASSPGTGKWQPQHF. The full variable domain, completed using reference TRBV5-1 and TRBJ1-5, is KAGVTQTPRYLIKTRGQQVTLSCSPISGHRSVSWYQQTPGQGLQFLFEYFSETQRNKGNFPGRFSGRQFSNSRSEMNVSTLELGDSALYLCASSPGTGKWQPQHFGDGTRLSIL.

The chain combines TRBV11-2 with TRBJ2-1; the match to TRBD2 covers 7 bases. The germline gives CDR1 SGHAT, CDR2 FQNNGV. Trimming at V came to 5 bases and at J to 9 bases, leaving 13 bases not matched to a gene. The CDR3 is 15 amino acids. In nucleotides, the CDR3 is TGTGCCAGCAGCCTGATAGGGACTACCCCATCTGAGCAGTTCTTC. This encodes CASSLIGTTPSEQFF.

In this sample, this clone turned up a few times. The genes are TRBV6-1 and TRBJ1-4; 7 bases fit TRBD1. J lost 3 bases, V lost 8 bases, and 3 bases had no gene match. Germline CDR1 and CDR2: MNHNS and SASEGT. The CDR3 is 13 amino acids. CDR3 region: CASRDRANEKLFF. DNA of the CDR3: TGTGCCAGCCGGGACAGAGCTAATGAAAAACTGTTTTTT.

This clone was detected once. The rearrangement joins TRBV28 to TRBJ1-4; D gene unclear. V was shortened by 5 bases and J by 7 bases, with 17 bases between the two germline ends. This CDR3 spans 15 amino acids. Germline V gene lookup returns CDR1 MDHEN and CDR2 SYDVKM. The CDR3: CASSTRTGGIEKLFF. CDR3 bases: TGTGCCAGCAGTACCCGGACGGGAGGGATTGAAAAACTGTTTTTT.

The chain is built from TRBV21-1 and TRBJ2-7; the table names TRBD2, a call not compared with the DNA. TRBV21-1 is shown as a pseudogene. The CDR3 extends over 12 amino acids. In DNA form, the CDR3 reads TGTGCCAGCAGTAGCCCGGGGTACGAGCAGTACTTC. Its protein product is CASSSPGYEQYF.

The J gene is TRBJ1-1, the V gene TRBV7-2; the D is unclear. Trimming shortened V by 5 bases and J by 0 bases, and 10 bases separated the two germline ends. The CDR3 has 14 residues. The germline CDR1 and CDR2 sequences are SGHTA and FQGNSA. The CDR3 loop reads CASSRDAMNTEAFF. Here the CDR3 DNA reads TGTGCCAGCAGCCGCGACGCAATGAACACTGAAGCTTTCTTT.

The V gene is TRBV5-1, the J gene TRBJ1-2; TRBD1 might be the D (5 bases). Between the trimmed V and J ends, which lost 4 bases and 5 bases, there was a span of 18 bases. In germline, CDR1 is SGHRS, CDR2 YFSETQ. This CDR3 spans 15 amino acids. The CDR3 loop is CASSGVAEGRYGYTF. CDR3 in DNA: TGCGCCAGCAGCGGGGTGGCGGAGGGGAGATATGGCTACACCTTC.

This clone was counted between two and nine times. The chain uses TRBV23-1 and TRBJ2-2, with D tentatively TRBD1 (5 bases). TRBV23-1 is sorted into the ORF group, with uncertain function. Trimming removed 0 bases from V and 6 bases from J, with 11 bases in between. This CDR3 has 15 residues. CDR3 in DNA: TGCGCCAGCAGTCAATCTGGCAGGGCCCCCGGGGAGCTGTTTTTT. It translates to CASSQSGRAPGELFF.

V gene TRBV6-1 combines with J gene TRBJ1-2; 7 positions agree with TRBD1. This CDR3 region has 14 residues. The junction had 2 bases not matched to a gene; V was cut back by 0 bases and J by 4 bases. Germline lookup yields CDR1 MNHNS and CDR2 SASEGT. The CDR3 region is CASSEAGQRYGYTF. The DNA of the CDR3 is TGTGCCAGCAGTGAAGCGGGACAGCGCTATGGCTACACCTTC.

This clone appeared a few times. This CDR3 reads CASTPRGANTGELFF. The CDR3 DNA follows: TGTGCCAGCACCCCTCGCGGGGCGAACACCGGGGAGCTGTTTTTT. The chain employs TRBV9 and TRBJ2-2, with D maybe TRBD2 (6 bases). CDR3 size: 15 residues. V dropped 6 bases and J dropped 0 bases, with 12 bases sitting between them. Per the germline V gene, CDR1 is SGDLS and CDR2 is YYNGEE.

The rearrangement joins TRBV19 to TRBJ2-7; 7 bases map to TRBD1. The CDR3 is made up of 12 amino acids. Trimming took 6 bases from V and 6 from J; bases not matched to a gene: 5. Per the germline V gene, CDR1 is LNHDA and CDR2 is SQIVND (reference sequence). The CDR3 DNA follows: TGTGCCAGTAGCCAGGGGGTCCGCGAGCAGTACTTC. Amino acid sequence: CASSQGVREQYF.

The chain links TRBV27 to TRBJ2-5, with TRBD1 matching over 8 bases. CDR1 and CDR2 from the germline V gene are MNHEY and SMNVEV (reference sequence). Germline trimming cut 4 bases from V and 4 bases from J; bases unmatched to any gene: 5. The CDR3 sequence is 14 residues long. The CDR3 protein is CASSSNRGAETQYF. The CDR3 DNA sequence: TGTGCCAGCAGTTCAAACAGGGGGGCAGAGACCCAGTACTTC.

As regards this clone: This sample includes further DNA sequences coding for the same CDR3. This chain links TRBV28 with TRBJ1-2; 10 nucleotides line up with TRBD1. The CDR3 spans 15 residues. V was pared by 4 bases and J by 2 bases, with 4 bases of the junction left unmatched. Germline assignment: CDR1 MDHEN and CDR2 SYDVKM. CDR3 protein: CASSSPGQGNYGYTF. CDR3 sequence (DNA): TGTGCCAGCAGTTCTCCGGGACAGGGGAACTATGGCTACACCTTC.

Details on this clone: The sample has other DNA sequences that encode this CDR3 too. The chain recombines TRBV5-6 with TRBJ2-7; 8 bases are a match to TRBD2. Trimming took 3 bases from V and 0 from J; bases not matched to a gene: 2. Germline CDR1 reads SGHDT; CDR2 reads YYEEEE. CDR3 size: 14 residues. In nucleotides, the CDR3 is TGTGCCAGCAGCTCTACTAGCGGCTCCTACGAGCAGTACTTC. Translated, it gives CASSSTSGSYEQYF.

The chain uses TRBV9 and TRBJ2-7; possibly TRBD1 for D (7 bases). V shed 7 bases and J shed 5 bases, with 19 bases lying between them. CDR1 is SGDLS and CDR2 is YYNGEE in the germline V gene. This CDR3 is 14 amino acids long. The CDR3 loop reads CASPKTRGVHEQYF. The CDR3 region has the DNA TGTGCCAGCCCCAAGACCAGGGGGGTCCACGAGCAGTACTTC. Looking up the rest from reference TRBV9 and TRBJ2-7 gives the full variable domain: DSGVTQTPKHLITATGQRVTLRCSPRSGDLSVYWYQQSLDQGLQFLIQYYNGEERAKGNILERFSAQQFPDLHSELNLSSLELGDSALYFCASPKTRGVHEQYFGPGTRLTVT.

The chain has TRBV5-1 and TRBJ1-3, with 7 bases fitting TRBD1. The length of the CDR3 is 16 residues. Trimming took 1 base from V and 0 from J; bases not matched to a gene: 4. Germline assignment: CDR1 SGHRS and CDR2 YFSETQ. In DNA form, the CDR3 reads TGCGCCAGCAGCTTGTCAGGGGGACGCTCTGGAAACACCATATATTTT. This encodes CASSLSGGRSGNTIYF.